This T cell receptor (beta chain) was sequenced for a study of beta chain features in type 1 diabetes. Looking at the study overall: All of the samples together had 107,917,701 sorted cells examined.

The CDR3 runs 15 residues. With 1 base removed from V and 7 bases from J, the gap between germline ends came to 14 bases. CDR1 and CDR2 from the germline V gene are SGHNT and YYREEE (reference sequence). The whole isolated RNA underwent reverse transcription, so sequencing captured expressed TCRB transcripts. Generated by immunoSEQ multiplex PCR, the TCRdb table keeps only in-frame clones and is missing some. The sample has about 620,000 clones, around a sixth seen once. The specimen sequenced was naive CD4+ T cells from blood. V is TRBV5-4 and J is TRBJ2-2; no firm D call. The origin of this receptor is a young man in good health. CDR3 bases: TGTGCCAGCAGCTTGAGGGTCGGTCGCAGCGGGGAGCTGTTTTTT. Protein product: CASSLRVGRSGELFF.